Listed here is a single T cell receptor beta chain. Its antigen is not identified. This record belongs to a study of early stage breast cancer tumors. Overall study: ER+/PR+/HER2- status applied to about 75% of the 16 invasive breast tumors. Samples were sequenced at about 9.7-fold average coverage. Study-level results: Blood repertoires resembled normal breast more than tumor. Compared with adjacent normal breast, tumors showed approximately 2.5-fold denser, more clonal T cells.

Germline CDR1 is MNHEY and CDR2 is SVGAGI. Trimming removed 10 bases at V and 5 bases at J, with 14 bases between. This CDR3 has 12 residues. Here immunoSEQ multiplex PCR was the method, and the copy in TCRdb shows in-frame clones only, minus some. This table has 4,000 to 5,500 clones, around 60% appearing once. The receptor's source is a person between 45 and 65 years old with breast cancer. The genes are TRBV6-5 and TRBJ1-2; TRBD1 might be the D (6 bases). Sample: breast tumor tissue. CDR3 sequence: CATSDSMYGYTF. Here the CDR3 DNA reads TGTGCCACCTCGGACAGTATGTATGGCTACACCTTC.